This T cell receptor beta chain was captured by sequencing in a study of blood T cell repertoires in COVID-19. At the level of the study: PBMCs, B-cell-depleted T cells, or T cells provided the cDNA or gDNA that made up the material.

J was trimmed by 4 bases and V by 6 bases; bases with no gene match: 5. The CDR3 extends over 13 amino acids. Germline lookup yields CDR1 SQVTM and CDR2 ANQGSEA. Exposed participants came across a COVID-19 case within 2 weeks before study entry. Clones were read by immunoSEQ multiplex PCR, and TCRdb kept only the in-frame ones, dropping some. The sample consists of 250,000 or so clones, approximately 90% of them appearing once. The specimen sequenced was PBMCs or T cells enriched from blood (not recorded which). The TCR sequence derives from a man aged 35 to 55 who had been exposed to COVID-19. This chain uses TRBV29-1 with TRBJ2-7, with 11 bases identical to TRBD1. The CDR3 spells CSVERDRGYEQYF. As DNA, the CDR3 is TGCAGCGTAGAACGGGACAGGGGGTACGAGCAGTACTTC.